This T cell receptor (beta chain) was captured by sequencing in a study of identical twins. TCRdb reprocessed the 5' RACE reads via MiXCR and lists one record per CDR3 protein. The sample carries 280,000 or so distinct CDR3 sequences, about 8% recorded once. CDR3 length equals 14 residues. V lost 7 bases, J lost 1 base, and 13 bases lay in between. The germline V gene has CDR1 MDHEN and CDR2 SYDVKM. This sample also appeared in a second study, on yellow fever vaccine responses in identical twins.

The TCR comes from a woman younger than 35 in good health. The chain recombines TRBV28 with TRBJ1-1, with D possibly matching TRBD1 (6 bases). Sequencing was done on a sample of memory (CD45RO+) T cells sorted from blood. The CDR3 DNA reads TGTGCCAGCACCAAAGGGGGGCCGAACACTGAAGCTTTCTTT. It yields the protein CASTKGGPNTEAFF.